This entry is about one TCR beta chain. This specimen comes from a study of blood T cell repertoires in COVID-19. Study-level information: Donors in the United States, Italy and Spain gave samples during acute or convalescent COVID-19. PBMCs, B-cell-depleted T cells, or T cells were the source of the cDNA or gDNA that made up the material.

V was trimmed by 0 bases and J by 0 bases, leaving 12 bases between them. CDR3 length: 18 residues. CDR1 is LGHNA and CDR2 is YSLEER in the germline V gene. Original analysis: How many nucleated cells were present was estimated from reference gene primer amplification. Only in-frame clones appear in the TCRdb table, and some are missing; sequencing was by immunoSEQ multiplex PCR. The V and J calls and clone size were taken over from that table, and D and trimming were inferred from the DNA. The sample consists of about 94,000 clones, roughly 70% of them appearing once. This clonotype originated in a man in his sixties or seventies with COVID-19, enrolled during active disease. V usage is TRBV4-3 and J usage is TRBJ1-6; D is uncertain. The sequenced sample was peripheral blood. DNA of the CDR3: TGCGCCAGCAGCCAAGATGGGCAGAGAAGCTCCTATAATTCACCCCTCCACTTT. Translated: CASSQDGQRSSYNSPLHF.